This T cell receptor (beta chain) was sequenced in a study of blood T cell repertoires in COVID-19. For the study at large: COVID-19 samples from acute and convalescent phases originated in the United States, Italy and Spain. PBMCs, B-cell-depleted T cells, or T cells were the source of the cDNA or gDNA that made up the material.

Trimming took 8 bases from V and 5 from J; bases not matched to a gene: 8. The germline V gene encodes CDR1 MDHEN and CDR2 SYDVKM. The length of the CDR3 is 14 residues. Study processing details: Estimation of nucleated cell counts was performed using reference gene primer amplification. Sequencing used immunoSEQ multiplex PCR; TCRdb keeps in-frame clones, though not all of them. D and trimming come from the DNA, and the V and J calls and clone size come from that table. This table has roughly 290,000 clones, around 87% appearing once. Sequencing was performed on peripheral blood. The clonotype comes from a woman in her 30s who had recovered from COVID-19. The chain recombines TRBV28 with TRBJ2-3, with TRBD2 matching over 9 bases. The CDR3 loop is CASSGGRARDTQYF. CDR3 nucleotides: TGTGCCAGCTCGGGCGGGAGGGCCCGAGATACGCAGTATTTT.